The 6 T cell receptor beta chains presented below share a single source sample, sequenced in a study of T cell changes during pregnancy in multiple sclerosis. Generated by immunoSEQ multiplex PCR, the TCRdb table keeps only in-frame clones and is missing some. The sample has about 48,000 clones, around 94% seen once. Specimen: CD4+ T cells from peripheral blood mononuclear cells, collected in the first trimester of pregnancy. The receptors originated from a female donor with multiple sclerosis, enrolled in a pregnancy study.

The V and J genes are TRBV30 and TRBJ1-1, with TRBD1 identical over 8 bases. The CDR3 totals 14 residues. In germline, CDR1 is GTSNPN, CDR2 SVGIG (reference sequence). V lost 3 bases to trimming and J lost 6 bases; unmatched junction nucleotides: 9. The CDR3 DNA follows: TGTGCCTGGAGCGCAGGGACAGGCGGGGCTGAAGCTTTCTTT. Translated: CAWSAGTGGAEAFF.

This rearrangement joins TRBV11-2 to TRBJ2-7; 9 bases agree with TRBD1. The CDR3 totals 15 residues. The trim removed 5 bases at V and 5 bases at J, leaving 10 bases unmatched. From germline, CDR1 is SGHAT and CDR2 FQNNGV. In DNA, the CDR3 is TGTGCCAGCAGCACGATCACAGGGGGCACGGACGAGCAGTACTTC. Its translation: CASSTITGGTDEQYF.

The chain combines TRBV6-6 with TRBJ2-5, with D perhaps matching TRBD1 (5 bases). CDR1 MNHNY and CDR2 SVGAGI come from the germline V gene (reference sequence). The V and J ends lost 7 bases and 3 bases respectively, with 12 bases between them. The CDR3 extends over 13 amino acids. CDR3 sequence (DNA): TGTGCCAGCAAAAGAGTCAGGGAAGAGACCCAGTACTTC. Translation gives CASKRVREETQYF.

The J gene is TRBJ1-5, the V gene TRBV2; 7 bases are a match to TRBD1. The CDR3 length is 16 residues. The J segment lost 9 bases and the V segment lost 2 bases, leaving 13 bases of the junction unmatched. The germline gives CDR1 SNHLY, CDR2 FYNNEI. CDR3 amino acids: CASSERGPEDERPQHF. In nucleotides, the CDR3 is TGTGCCAGCAGTGAAAGGGGGCCGGAGGACGAGCGGCCCCAGCATTTT.

This clone was found once. The chain uses TRBV9 and TRBJ1-4, with TRBD1 matching 9 bases. The CDR3 extends over 15 amino acids. From germline, CDR1 is SGDLS and CDR2 YYNGEE. Trimming at V came to 4 bases and at J to 7 bases, leaving 8 bases not matched to a gene. As DNA, the CDR3 is TGTGCCAGCAGCCCTGGGGACAGGGTGGCTGAAAAACTGTTTTTT. It is translated as CASSPGDRVAEKLFF.

This chain joins TRBV10-3 and TRBJ2-7; a possible D gene is TRBD2 (6 bases). Germline CDR1 is ENHRY and CDR2 is SYGVKD. Trimming took off 6 bases at V and 3 bases at J, with 18 bases between the two ends. This CDR3 has 15 amino acids. DNA of the CDR3: TGTGCCATCAGCCCCCAGCTAGCGCCCGACTACGAGCAGTACTTC. Protein product: CAISPQLAPDYEQYF.